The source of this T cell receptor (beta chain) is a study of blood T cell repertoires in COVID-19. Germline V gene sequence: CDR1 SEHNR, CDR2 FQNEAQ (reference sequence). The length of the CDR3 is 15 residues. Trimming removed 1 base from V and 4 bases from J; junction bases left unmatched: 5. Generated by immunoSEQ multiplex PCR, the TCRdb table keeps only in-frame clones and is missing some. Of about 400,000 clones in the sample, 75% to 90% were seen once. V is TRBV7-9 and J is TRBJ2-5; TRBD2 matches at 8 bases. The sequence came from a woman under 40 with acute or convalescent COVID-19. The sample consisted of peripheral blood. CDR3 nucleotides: TGTGCCAGCAGCTTAGTACGACTAGCGACAGAGACCCAGTACTTC. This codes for CASSLVRLATETQYF.